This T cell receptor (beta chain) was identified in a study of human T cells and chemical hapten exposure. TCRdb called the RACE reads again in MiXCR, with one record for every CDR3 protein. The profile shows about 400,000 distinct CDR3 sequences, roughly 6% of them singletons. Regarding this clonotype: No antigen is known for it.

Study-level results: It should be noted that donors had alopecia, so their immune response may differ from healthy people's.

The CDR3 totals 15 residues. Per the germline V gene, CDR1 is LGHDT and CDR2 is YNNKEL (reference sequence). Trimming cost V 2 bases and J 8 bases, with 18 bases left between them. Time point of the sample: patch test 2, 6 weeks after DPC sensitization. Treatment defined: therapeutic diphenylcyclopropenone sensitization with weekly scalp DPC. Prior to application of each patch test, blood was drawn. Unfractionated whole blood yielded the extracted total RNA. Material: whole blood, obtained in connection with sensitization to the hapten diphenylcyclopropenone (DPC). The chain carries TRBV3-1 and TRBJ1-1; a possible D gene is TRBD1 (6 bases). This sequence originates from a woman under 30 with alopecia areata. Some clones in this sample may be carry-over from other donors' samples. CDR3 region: CASSQPTWGGSEAFF. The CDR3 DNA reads TGTGCCAGCAGCCAACCTACCTGGGGGGGCAGCGAAGCTTTCTTT.